This T cell receptor (beta chain) was obtained from a study of blood T cells in healthy people across ages. The CDR3 sequence is 13 residues long. Trimming took 4 bases from V and 2 from J, leaving 9 bases between them. CDR1 and CDR2 from the germline V gene are SGHRS and YFSETQ. About 10 milliliters of peripheral blood were drawn from each donor into EDTA-treated tubes. A second 7 to 11 cycle PCR used barcoded and J-beta primers. Using its own MiXCR run on the 5' RACE reads, TCRdb lists one record per CDR3 protein. The sample has 1.5 million or so distinct CDR3 sequences; 40% to 45% are singletons. The sequence came from a woman aged 18 to 35 in good health. The chain recombines TRBV5-1 with TRBJ1-1, with D uncertain. Sample: blood. The CDR3 region has the DNA TGCGCCAGCAGCAGTTGGGCTAACACTGAAGCTTTCTTT. It specifies CASSSWANTEAFF.